This TCR beta chain was documented in a study of shared clonotypes between healthy human individuals. The overall study: There were three CD4 naive, three CD4 memory, two CD8 naive and one CD8 memory plates per donor.

Each subset's genomic DNA was shared equally among a number of immunoSEQ plates. The assay was immunoSEQ multiplex PCR, and TCRdb's table has in-frame clones only and misses some. The sample has some 1,100,000 clones, around 82% seen once. Trimming took 5 bases from V and 2 from J; bases not matched to a gene: 4. There are 16 residues in the CDR3. CDR1 and CDR2 (germline): KGHSH, LQKENI. V and J are TRBV18 and TRBJ2-2; 11 nucleotides match TRBD2. Sequencing used memory CD4+ T cells from PBMCs. Subset: CD45RA-negative fraction. This TCR came from a man younger than 35 in good health. Some clones in this sample may be carry-over from other donors' samples. The CDR3 sequence is CASSGGLAENTGELFF. As DNA, the CDR3 is TGTGCCAGCTCAGGGGGACTAGCGGAAAACACCGGGGAGCTGTTTTTT.